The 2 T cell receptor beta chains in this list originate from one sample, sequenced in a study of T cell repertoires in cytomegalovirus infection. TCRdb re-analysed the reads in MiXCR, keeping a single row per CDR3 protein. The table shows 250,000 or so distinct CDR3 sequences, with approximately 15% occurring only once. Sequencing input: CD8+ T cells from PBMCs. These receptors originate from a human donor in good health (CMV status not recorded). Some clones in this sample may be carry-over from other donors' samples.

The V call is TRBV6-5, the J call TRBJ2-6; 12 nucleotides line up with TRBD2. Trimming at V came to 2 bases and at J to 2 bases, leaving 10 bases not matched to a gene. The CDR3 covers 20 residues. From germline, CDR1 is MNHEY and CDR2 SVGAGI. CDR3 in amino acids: CASSYVGLAGGPTGANVLTF. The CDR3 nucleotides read TGTGCCAGCAGTTACGTGGGGCTAGCGGGGGGGCCCACTGGGGCCAACGTCCTGACTTTC.

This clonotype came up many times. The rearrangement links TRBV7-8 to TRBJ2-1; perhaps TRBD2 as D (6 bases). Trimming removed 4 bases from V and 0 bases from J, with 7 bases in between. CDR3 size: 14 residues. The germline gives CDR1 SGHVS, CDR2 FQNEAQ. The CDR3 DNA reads TGTGCCAGCAGCTACGGGAGCTCCTACAATGAGCAGTTCTTC. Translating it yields CASSYGSSYNEQFF.